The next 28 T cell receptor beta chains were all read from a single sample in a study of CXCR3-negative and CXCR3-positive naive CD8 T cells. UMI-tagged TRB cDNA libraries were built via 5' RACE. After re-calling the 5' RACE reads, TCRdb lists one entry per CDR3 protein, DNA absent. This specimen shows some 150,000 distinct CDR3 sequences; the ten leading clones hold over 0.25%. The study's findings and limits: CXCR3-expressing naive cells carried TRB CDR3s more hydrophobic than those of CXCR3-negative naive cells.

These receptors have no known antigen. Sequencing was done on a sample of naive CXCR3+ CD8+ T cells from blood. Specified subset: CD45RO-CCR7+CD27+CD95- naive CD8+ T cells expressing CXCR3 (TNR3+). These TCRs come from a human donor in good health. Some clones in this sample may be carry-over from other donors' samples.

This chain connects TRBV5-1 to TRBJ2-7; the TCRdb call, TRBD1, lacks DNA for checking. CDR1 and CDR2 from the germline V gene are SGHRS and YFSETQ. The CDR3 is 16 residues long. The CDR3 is CASSLLGQGAPYEQYF.

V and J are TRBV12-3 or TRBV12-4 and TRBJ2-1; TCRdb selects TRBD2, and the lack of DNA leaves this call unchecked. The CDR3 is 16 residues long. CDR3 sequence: CASSPHGVAGLNEQFF.

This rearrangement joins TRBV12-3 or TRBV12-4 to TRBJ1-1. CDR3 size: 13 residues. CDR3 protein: CASSLELGTEAFF.

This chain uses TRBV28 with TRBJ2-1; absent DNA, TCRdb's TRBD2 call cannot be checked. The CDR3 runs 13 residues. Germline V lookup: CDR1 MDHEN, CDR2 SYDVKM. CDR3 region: CASSGGGSSEQFF.

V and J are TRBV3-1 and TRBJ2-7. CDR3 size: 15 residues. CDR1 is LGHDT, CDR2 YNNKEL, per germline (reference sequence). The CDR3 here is CASSQDPALTYEQYF.

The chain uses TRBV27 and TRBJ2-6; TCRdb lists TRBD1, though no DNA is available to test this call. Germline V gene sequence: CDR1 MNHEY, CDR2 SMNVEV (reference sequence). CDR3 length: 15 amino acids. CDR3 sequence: CASGTGVSGANVLTF.

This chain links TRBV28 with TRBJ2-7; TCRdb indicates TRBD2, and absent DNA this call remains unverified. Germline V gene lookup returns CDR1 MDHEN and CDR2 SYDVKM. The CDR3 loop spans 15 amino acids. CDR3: CASTQPGLASHEQYF.

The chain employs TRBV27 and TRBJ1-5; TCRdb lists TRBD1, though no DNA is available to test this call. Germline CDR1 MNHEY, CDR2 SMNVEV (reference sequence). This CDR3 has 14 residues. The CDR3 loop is CASANRGSNQPQHF.

The CDR3 loop is CSARAGTSGTRSSYNEQFF. This rearrangement joins TRBV20-1 to TRBJ2-1; without DNA, the TCRdb call of TRBD2 cannot be checked. CDR1 and CDR2 (germline): DFQATT, SNEGSKA (reference sequence). CDR3 length: 19 amino acids.

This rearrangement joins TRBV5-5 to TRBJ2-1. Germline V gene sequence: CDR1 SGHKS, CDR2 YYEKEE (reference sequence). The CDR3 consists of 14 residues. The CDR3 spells CASSLGLIYNEQFF. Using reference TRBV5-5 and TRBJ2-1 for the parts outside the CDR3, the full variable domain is DAGVTQSPTHLIKTRGQQVTLRCSPISGHKSVSWYQQVLGQGPQFIFQYYEKEERGRGNFPDRFSARQFPNYSSELNVNALLLGDSALYLCASSLGLIYNEQFFGPGTRLTVL.

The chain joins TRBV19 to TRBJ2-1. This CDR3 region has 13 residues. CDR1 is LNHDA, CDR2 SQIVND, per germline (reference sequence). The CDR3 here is CASSIDGVNEQFF.

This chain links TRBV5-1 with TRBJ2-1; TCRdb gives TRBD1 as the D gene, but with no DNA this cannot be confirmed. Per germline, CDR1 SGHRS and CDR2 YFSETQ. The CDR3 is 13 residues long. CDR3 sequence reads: CASSFLLGHEQFF.

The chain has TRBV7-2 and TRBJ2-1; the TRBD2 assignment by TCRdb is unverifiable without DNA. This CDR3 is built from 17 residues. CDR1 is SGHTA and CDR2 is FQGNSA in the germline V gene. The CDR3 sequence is CASSFGLAVPTINEQFF.

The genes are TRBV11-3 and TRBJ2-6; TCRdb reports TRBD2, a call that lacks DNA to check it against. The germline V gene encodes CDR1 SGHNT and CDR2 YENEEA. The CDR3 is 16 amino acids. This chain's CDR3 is CASSYTAGSGANVLTF.

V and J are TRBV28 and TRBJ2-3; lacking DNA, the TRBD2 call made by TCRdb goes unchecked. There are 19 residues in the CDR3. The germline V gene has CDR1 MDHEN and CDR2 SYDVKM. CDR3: CASSLYSRENLISTDTQYF.

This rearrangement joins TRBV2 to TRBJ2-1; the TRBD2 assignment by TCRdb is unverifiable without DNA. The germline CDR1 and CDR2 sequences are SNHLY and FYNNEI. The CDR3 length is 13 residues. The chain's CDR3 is CASSGLPRGEQFF. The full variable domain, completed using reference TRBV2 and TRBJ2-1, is EPEVTQTPSHQVTQMGQEVILRCVPISNHLYFYWYRQILGQKVEFLVSFYNNEISEKSEIFDDQFSVERPDGSNFTLKIRSTKLEDSAMYFCASSGLPRGEQFFGPGTRLTVL.

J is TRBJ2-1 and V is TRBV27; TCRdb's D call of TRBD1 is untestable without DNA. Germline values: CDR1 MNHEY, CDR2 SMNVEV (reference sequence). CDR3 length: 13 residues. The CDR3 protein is CASRQGVYNEQFF.

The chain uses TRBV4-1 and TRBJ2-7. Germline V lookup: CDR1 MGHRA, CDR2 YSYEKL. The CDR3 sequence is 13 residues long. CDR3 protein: CASSQDPMGEQYF.

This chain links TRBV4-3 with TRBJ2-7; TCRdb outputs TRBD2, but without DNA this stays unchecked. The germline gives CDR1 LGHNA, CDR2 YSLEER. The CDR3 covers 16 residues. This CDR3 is CASSRALASGKDEQYF.

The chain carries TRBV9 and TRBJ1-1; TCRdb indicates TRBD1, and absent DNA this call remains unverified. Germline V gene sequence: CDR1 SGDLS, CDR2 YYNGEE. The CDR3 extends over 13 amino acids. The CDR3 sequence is CASSVGGDTEAFF. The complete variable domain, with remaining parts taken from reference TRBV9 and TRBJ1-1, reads DSGVTQTPKHLITATGQRVTLRCSPRSGDLSVYWYQQSLDQGLQFLIQYYNGEERAKGNILERFSAQQFPDLHSELNLSSLELGDSALYFCASSVGGDTEAFFGQGTRLTVV.

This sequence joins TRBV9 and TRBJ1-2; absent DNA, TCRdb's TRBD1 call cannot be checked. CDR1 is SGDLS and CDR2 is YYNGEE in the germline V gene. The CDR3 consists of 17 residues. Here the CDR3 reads CASSVGLGDRPLAGYTF.

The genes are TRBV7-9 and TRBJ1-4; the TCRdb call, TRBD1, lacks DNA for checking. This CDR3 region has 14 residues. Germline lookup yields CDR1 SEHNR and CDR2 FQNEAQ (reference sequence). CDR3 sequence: CASSSRGDGEKLFF.

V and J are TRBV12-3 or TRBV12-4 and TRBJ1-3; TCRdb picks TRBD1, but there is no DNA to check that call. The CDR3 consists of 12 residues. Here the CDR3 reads CASGAGGNTIYF.

The chain's CDR3 is CASSESPGGYNYGYTF. The chain is built from TRBV25-1 and TRBJ1-2; TCRdb lists TRBD1, though no DNA is available to test this call. Germline V gives CDR1 MGHDK, CDR2 SYGVNS. CDR3 length: 16 amino acids.

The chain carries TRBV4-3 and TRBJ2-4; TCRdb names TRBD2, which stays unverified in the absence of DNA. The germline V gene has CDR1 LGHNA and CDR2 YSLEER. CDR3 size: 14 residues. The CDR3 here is CASSQVAGGNIQYF.

This chain's CDR3 is CASSEWVANTGELFF. This sequence joins TRBV25-1 and TRBJ2-2. This CDR3 has 15 amino acids. Germline V gene data show CDR1 as MGHDK and CDR2 as SYGVNS.

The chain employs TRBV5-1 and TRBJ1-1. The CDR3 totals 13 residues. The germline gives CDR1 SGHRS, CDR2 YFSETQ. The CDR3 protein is CASSLEGPPEAFF.

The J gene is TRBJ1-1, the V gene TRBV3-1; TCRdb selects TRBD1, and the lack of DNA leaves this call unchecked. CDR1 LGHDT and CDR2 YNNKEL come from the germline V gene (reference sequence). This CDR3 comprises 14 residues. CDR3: CASSQTGLNTEAFF.